This T cell receptor (beta chain) derives from a study of CD8+ T cells in alopecia areata. Study outcomes and limitations: TCR sharing across patients was less clear than in mice, possibly HLA-related.

Extraction and reverse transcription of RNA yielded cDNA as the sequencing template. Sequencing was performed with immunoSEQ multiplex PCR; in TCRdb, only in-frame clones are kept and a portion is missing. The sample records about 150,000 clones, approximately 53% being singletons. Details on this clone: Its antigen remains unknown.

The clonotype was recovered from a human donor with alopecia areata. The starting material was CD8+ T cells sorted from blood, obtained at week 0.

The CDR3 region has the DNA TGCAGCGTCTTCTCAACGCGTCAGGGGACGGTAAGGCAGTACTTC. Its translation: CSVFSTRQGTVRQYF. This chain uses TRBV29-1 with TRBJ2-7; TRBD1 is a possible D gene (6 bases). The germline gives CDR1 SQVTM, CDR2 ANQGSEA. V gave up 6 bases and J gave up 9 bases, with 27 bases separating them. The CDR3 contains 15 residues.